Below, 19 T cell receptor beta chains from the same sample are listed, as sequenced in a study of vaccination effects on CD4 cells after COVID-19. Some clones are missing from TCRdb's copy, which holds only in-frame ones; the method was immunoSEQ multiplex PCR. The sample lists about 73,000 clones; around 70% were seen once. Subsequent to about 10 days of culture, CD4+ T cells were isolated. BNT162b2 vaccine or mRNA-1273 vaccine was given to participants in two doses. Their antigens remain unidentified. The source was CD4+ T cells from PBMCs cultured without peptide, collected after COVID-19 vaccination. These receptors originate from a human donor who received a COVID-19 vaccine.

This chain joins TRBV2 and TRBJ2-7; 7 bases map to TRBD1. Per germline, CDR1 SNHLY and CDR2 FYNNEI. The CDR3 contains 17 residues. Trimming cost V 2 bases and J 2 bases; bases outside gene matches: 12. The CDR3 protein is CASSETTTHRGPYEQYV. The CDR3 DNA reads as TGTGCCAGCAGTGAAACGACCACCCACAGGGGTCCCTACGAGCAGTACGTC.

The CDR3 DNA sequence: TGCGCCAGCAGCTTGGTCGCCGGAAACAATGAGCAGTTCTTC. The encoded protein is CASSLVAGNNEQFF. This chain uses TRBV5-1 with TRBJ2-1; no reliable D call. CDR1 is SGHRS, CDR2 YFSETQ, per germline. V was cut by 0 bases and J by 5 bases, with 9 bases left in between. The CDR3 extends over 14 amino acids.

V gene TRBV11-2 combines with J gene TRBJ1-2; D uncertain. V lost 0 bases and J lost 0, with 14 bases in between. The CDR3 runs 17 residues. Germline assignment: CDR1 SGHAT and CDR2 FQNNGV. CDR3 residues: CASSLERAVVANYGYTF. The CDR3 DNA sequence: TGTGCCAGCAGCTTAGAAAGGGCGGTAGTCGCTAACTATGGCTACACCTTC.

The V call is TRBV4-1, the J call TRBJ1-2, with a weak D call TRBD1 (6 bases). Germline values: CDR1 MGHRA, CDR2 YSYEKL. CDR3 length: 16 residues. The ends were cut back, 1 base at V and 6 bases at J, with 18 bases in the middle. CDR3 nucleotides: TGCGCCAGCAGCCAAGGGAAGGGGACAATTCGCGATGGCTACACCTTC. Residues: CASSQGKGTIRDGYTF.

The J gene is TRBJ2-5, the V gene TRBV7-8, with no clear D. From germline, CDR1 is SGHVS and CDR2 FQNEAQ. V was cut by 1 base and J by 2 bases, with 17 bases left in between. The CDR3 loop spans 17 amino acids. In DNA, the CDR3 is TGTGCCAGCAGCTTAGGTCCGGGCGCTCCCGCTCAAGAGACCCAGTACTTC. This codes for CASSLGPGAPAQETQYF.

The sample holds one count of this clone. The chain combines TRBV9 with TRBJ1-2; 9 bases map to TRBD1. The J segment lost 0 bases and the V segment lost 3 bases, leaving 9 bases of the junction unmatched. CDR1 SGDLS and CDR2 YYNGEE come from the germline V gene. CDR3 length: 17 amino acids. The CDR3 nucleotides are TGTGCCAGCAGCGAAGGACAGGGGAAAGGGACTAACTATGGCTACACCTTC. Translation: CASSEGQGKGTNYGYTF.

The CDR3 nucleotides read TGTGCCAGCAGAAAAACAGGGTTGAACACTGAAGCTTTCTTT. The encoded protein is CASRKTGLNTEAFF. V usage is TRBV6-4 and J usage is TRBJ1-1, with D tentatively TRBD1 (6 bases). V shed 6 bases and J shed 0 bases, with 11 bases lying between them. This CDR3 has 14 amino acids. From germline, CDR1 is MRHNA and CDR2 SNTAGT.

The chain couples TRBV25-1 to TRBJ1-1; 7 bases are a match to TRBD1. Germline-derived CDR1 and CDR2 are MGHDK and SYGVNS. This CDR3 has 13 residues. The V and J ends lost 6 bases and 4 bases, in that order; junction bases with no gene match: 5. The CDR3 reads CASRLGTVTEAFF. CDR3 DNA sequence: TGTGCCAGCAGACTCGGGACAGTCACTGAAGCTTTCTTT.

This sequence joins TRBV7-3 and TRBJ2-5; D is perhaps TRBD2 (6 bases). Looked up from germline, CDR1 is SGHTA and CDR2 is FQGTGA. There are 15 residues in the CDR3. V was pared by 3 bases and J by 2 bases, with 13 bases between. DNA for the CDR3: TGTGCCAGCAGCTTTAACGGGGGACGACAAGAGACCCAGTACTTC. It yields the protein CASSFNGGRQETQYF.

The chain uses TRBV6-5 and TRBJ2-7; D uncertain. The CDR3 covers 13 residues. CDR1 and CDR2 from the germline V gene are MNHEY and SVGAGI. Trimming removed 2 bases from V and 7 bases from J, with 12 bases in between. The CDR3 spells CASSYVLPLEQYV. The CDR3 DNA reads TGTGCCAGCAGTTACGTTCTGCCGCTTGAGCAGTACGTC.

The chain uses TRBV7-7 and TRBJ2-2, with 7 bases aligning to TRBD1. Germline V gene data show CDR1 as SSHAT and CDR2 as FNYEAQ (reference sequence). The V and J ends lost 5 bases and 0 bases, in that order; junction bases with no gene match: 3. This CDR3 has 15 residues. The CDR3, as DNA: TGTGCCAGCAGCCGGGACAGTTCGAACACCGGGGAGCTGTTTTTT. Its translation: CASSRDSSNTGELFF. The whole variable domain, filled in from reference TRBV7-7 and TRBJ2-2, reads GAGVSQSPRYKVTKRGQDVTLRCDPISSHATLYWYQQALGQGPEFLTYFNYEAQPDKSGLPSDRFSAERPEGSISTLTIQRTEQRDSAMYRCASSRDSSNTGELFFGEGSRLTVL.

This clone has only a few counts. The V call is TRBV6-2 or TRBV6-3, the J call TRBJ2-2; 7 nucleotides line up with TRBD1. V trimming: 2 bases; J trimming: 6 bases; junction bases outside the gene matches: 6. CDR1 and CDR2 (germline): MNHEY, SVGEGT. This CDR3 has 15 residues. CDR3 in amino acids: CASSYGQGVAGELFF. In DNA form, the CDR3 reads TGTGCCAGCAGTTACGGGCAGGGGGTCGCCGGGGAGCTGTTTTTT.

The chain joins TRBV5-8 to TRBJ1-5, with D unclear. The V end was cut by 1 base, the J end by 4 bases, with 15 bases between. The CDR3 is 16 residues long. Germline CDR1 is SGHTS and CDR2 is YDEGEE. In DNA form, the CDR3 reads TGTGCCAGCAGCTTGTGGCCGGGCACAAGGAATCAGCCCCAGCATTTT. Protein product: CASSLWPGTRNQPQHF.

The J gene is TRBJ2-5, the V gene TRBV7-3; 11 positions match TRBD2. CDR3 size: 15 residues. V dropped 2 bases and J dropped 5; count of bases not matched to a gene: 4. Per the germline V gene, CDR1 is SGHTA and CDR2 is FQGTGA. Written as DNA, the CDR3 is TGTGCCAGCAGCTTATTAGCGGGGGGGCCCGAGACCCAGTACTTC. It specifies CASSLLAGGPETQYF.

This rearrangement joins TRBV18 to TRBJ2-2, with 14 bases matching TRBD2. Losses at the gene ends were 3 bases for V and 5 bases for J; bases not matched to a gene: 2. Germline V CDR1 and CDR2: KGHSH, LQKENI. CDR3 size: 16 residues. The CDR3 DNA follows: TGTGCCAGCTCACCGGGACTAGCGGGGGTGACCGGGGAGCTGTTTTTT. It translates to CASSPGLAGVTGELFF. Combining the CDR3 with reference TRBV18 and TRBJ2-2 gives the whole variable domain NAGVMQNPRHLVRRRGQEARLRCSPMKGHSHVYWYRQLPEEGLKFMVYLQKENIIDESGMPKERFSAEFPKEGPSILRIQQVVRGDSAAYFCASSPGLAGVTGELFFGEGSRLTVL.

The chain uses TRBV3-1 (or the pseudogene TRBV3-2) and TRBJ1-3; TRBD1 is a possible D gene (5 bases). The CDR3 sequence is 14 residues long. Trimming stripped 7 bases from V and 4 bases from J, with 14 bases between. Germline CDR1 is LGHDT and CDR2 is YNNKEL (reference sequence). The CDR3 reads CASTTPGLGNTIYF. The CDR3 DNA reads TGTGCCAGCACCACGCCGGGACTCGGAAACACCATATATTTT.

The rearrangement joins TRBV7-3 to TRBJ2-1; weak D call: TRBD1 (6 bases). This CDR3 region has 13 residues. V was clipped by 1 base and J by 6 bases, with 7 bases between them. CDR1 and CDR2 from the germline V gene are SGHTA and FQGTGA. The CDR3: CASSLIRGNEQFF. The CDR3 nucleotides read TGTGCCAGCAGCTTAATCAGGGGCAATGAGCAGTTCTTC. The variable domain in full, completed from reference TRBV7-3 and TRBJ2-1, reads GAGVSQTPSNKVTEKGKYVELRCDPISGHTALYWYRQSLGQGPEFLIYFQGTGAADDSGLPNDRFFAVRPEGSVSTLKIQRTERGDSAVYLCASSLIRGNEQFFGPGTRLTVL.

The rearrangement joins TRBV6-5 to TRBJ1-1; D remains ambiguous. This CDR3 contains 13 residues. Per germline, CDR1 MNHEY and CDR2 SVGAGI. V gave up 2 bases and J gave up 3 bases, with 7 bases separating them. DNA of the CDR3: TGTGCCAGCAGTTACAATCCTGACACTGAAGCTTTCTTT. Translated: CASSYNPDTEAFF.

The chain employs TRBV4-3 and TRBJ1-3; D call uncertain. This CDR3 region has 17 residues. The germline V and J ends were trimmed by 2 bases and 0 bases, with 14 bases remaining between them. The germline gives CDR1 LGHNA, CDR2 YSLEER. For the CDR3, the DNA is TGCGCCAGCAGCCAAAATTATATTAGCCTCTCTGGAAACACCATATATTTT. This codes for CASSQNYISLSGNTIYF.